This record concerns one T cell receptor beta chain sequence. The antigen is not known. The junction had 7 bases not matched to a gene; V was cut back by 5 bases and J by 3 bases. CDR1 SGHAT and CDR2 FQNNGV come from the germline V gene. The CDR3 is made up of 14 amino acids. Only in-frame clones appear in the TCRdb table, and some are missing; sequencing was by immunoSEQ multiplex PCR. The sample has nearly 45,000 clones; 85% to 90% are singletons. The sample comes from a study of T cell clones after liver transplantation. About the study: Graft-donor-reactive sequences were compared with third-party-reactive TCRbeta sequences from pre-transplant mixed lymphocyte reactions. Tolerance: complete withdrawal held at least one year, liver enzymes staying within twice normal. Standard immunosuppression, with no induction, continued until 12-24 months after transplant. General study results and limits: Post-transplant time points were not standardized, so conclusions are preliminary.

The sample in question was CD4+ T cells from blood, obtained 24 months after liver transplant. The source is a human patient who received a liver transplant. The T cells may come from the graft donor. This rearrangement joins TRBV11-2 to TRBJ2-7; 7 positions match TRBD1. As DNA, the CDR3 is TGTGCCAGCAGCACGACAGGGCCGGACTACGAGCAGTACTTC. Translation: CASSTTGPDYEQYF.